The 11 T cell receptor beta chains listed next were all sequenced from one sample in a study of PD-1 blockade in classical Hodgkin lymphoma. Profiling relied on immunoSEQ multiplex PCR, and the TCRdb table lists in-frame clones only, not all of them. Seen here are around 20,000 clones, more than 80% observed once, and the top ten hold around 8.7%. With no exception, relapse followed autologous stem cell transplantation in all patients, and brentuximab vedotin exposure varied. The sample was peripheral blood mononuclear cells (PBMCs), taken before the second cycle of nivolumab. The receptors derive from a human donor with classical Hodgkin lymphoma.

The V call is TRBV6-5, the J call TRBJ2-5; TRBD2 is a possible D gene (6 bases). The length of the CDR3 is 15 residues. Germline V lookup: CDR1 MNHEY, CDR2 SVGAGI. V shed 2 bases and J shed 0 bases, with 10 bases lying between them. CDR3 region: CASSYGPGDQETQYF. The CDR3 nucleotides are TGTGCCAGCAGTTACGGCCCGGGGGACCAAGAGACCCAGTACTTC.

The V call is TRBV9, the J call TRBJ2-3; 10 bases are shared with TRBD2. Germline trimming cut 0 bases from V and 3 bases from J; bases unmatched to any gene: 7. Germline CDR1 is SGDLS and CDR2 is YYNGEE. The CDR3 covers 17 residues. The chain's CDR3 is CASSVVGLAVSTDTQYF. In DNA, the CDR3 is TGTGCCAGCAGCGTAGTCGGACTAGCGGTATCGACAGATACGCAGTATTTT. Filled out from reference TRBV9 and TRBJ2-3, the complete variable domain reads DSGVTQTPKHLITATGQRVTLRCSPRSGDLSVYWYQQSLDQGLQFLIQYYNGEERAKGNILERFSAQQFPDLHSELNLSSLELGDSALYFCASSVVGLAVSTDTQYFGPGTRLTVL.

The V call is TRBV29-1, the J call TRBJ1-1; D may be TRBD1 (5 bases). Between the trimmed V and J ends, which lost 6 bases and 5 bases, there was a span of 7 bases. The CDR3 has 10 residues. Germline values: CDR1 SQVTM, CDR2 ANQGSEA. This chain's CDR3 is CSVGGTEAFF. As DNA, the CDR3 is TGCAGCGTCGGGGGGACTGAAGCTTTCTTT.

The V call is TRBV4-3, the J call TRBJ2-7; D ambiguous. This CDR3 has 14 amino acids. Germline V gene sequence: CDR1 LGHNA, CDR2 YSLEER. The V end was cut by 2 bases, the J end by 4 bases, with 12 bases between. The CDR3, as DNA: TGCGCCAGCAGCCAACAGTTCGGTCCGTACGAGCAGTACTTC. Protein: CASSQQFGPYEQYF.

The rearrangement links TRBV11-2 to TRBJ2-1; 7 bases align to TRBD2. The CDR3 covers 12 residues. After removal of 5 bases from V and 7 bases from J, the junction contained 2 bases not matched to a gene. Germline V gene lookup returns CDR1 SGHAT and CDR2 FQNNGV. CDR3 region: CASSRTRNEQFF. CDR3 DNA: TGTGCCAGCAGCCGGACTAGGAATGAGCAGTTCTTC.

The chain recombines TRBV5-8 with TRBJ2-7; unclear D gene. V was cut by 0 bases and J by 5 bases, with 9 bases left in between. CDR1 is SGHTS and CDR2 is YDEGEE in the germline V gene. CDR3 size: 13 residues. DNA of the CDR3: TGTGCCAGCAGCTTGGATGTTGGGGACGAGCAGTACTTC. Protein product: CASSLDVGDEQYF. Using reference TRBV5-8 and TRBJ2-7 for the parts outside the CDR3, the full variable domain is EAGVTQSPTHLIKTRGQQATLRCSPISGHTSVYWYQQALGLGLQFLLWYDEGEERNRGNFPPRFSGRQFPNYSSELNVNALELEDSALYLCASSLDVGDEQYFGPGTRLTVT.

The CDR3 nucleotides are TGCGCCAGCAGCCCTCAGTTACAAGAGACCCAGTACTTC. Translating it yields CASSPQLQETQYF. The rearrangement links TRBV4-3 to TRBJ2-5; D is unresolved. V was pared by 4 bases and J by 2 bases, with 8 bases between. Per the germline V gene, CDR1 is LGHNA and CDR2 is YSLEER. The CDR3 has 13 residues.

This chain connects TRBV5-1 to TRBJ1-4; D not certain. Trimming took off 0 bases at V and 4 bases at J, with 10 bases between the two ends. CDR3 length: 15 residues. CDR1 SGHRS and CDR2 YFSETQ come from the germline V gene. The CDR3 nucleotides read TGCGCCAGCAGCTTGGACCTTTCTCTTAATGAAAAACTGTTTTTT. Translation gives CASSLDLSLNEKLFF.

This sequence joins TRBV5-1 and TRBJ1-1; tentative D call: TRBD1 (5 bases). The CDR3 runs 14 residues. V was cut by 0 bases and J by 4 bases, with 10 bases left in between. CDR1 and CDR2 from the germline V gene are SGHRS and YFSETQ. The CDR3 DNA reads TGCGCCAGCAGCTTGGTCCAGGGAAGCACTGAAGCTTTCTTT. Its translation is CASSLVQGSTEAFF.

V gene TRBV19 combines with J gene TRBJ2-7; D is possibly TRBD2 (6 bases). V gave up 6 bases and J gave up 3 bases, with 18 bases separating them. The CDR3 has 15 residues. Germline assignment: CDR1 LNHDA and CDR2 SQIVND (reference sequence). CDR3 DNA: TGTGCCAGTAGCACCCGGGACTCTAACCTCTACGAGCAGTACTTC. Translating gives CASSTRDSNLYEQYF.

V usage is TRBV11-2 and J usage is TRBJ2-7, with 8 bases that match TRBD1. The V gene's germline CDR1 is SGHAT and CDR2 FQNNGV. With V trimmed by 4 bases and J by 1 base, 6 bases remained unmatched. The CDR3 extends over 15 amino acids. The CDR3 region has the DNA TGTGCCAGCAGCTCGGGACAGGCTTGGTCCTACGAGCAGTACTTC. Protein: CASSSGQAWSYEQYF.